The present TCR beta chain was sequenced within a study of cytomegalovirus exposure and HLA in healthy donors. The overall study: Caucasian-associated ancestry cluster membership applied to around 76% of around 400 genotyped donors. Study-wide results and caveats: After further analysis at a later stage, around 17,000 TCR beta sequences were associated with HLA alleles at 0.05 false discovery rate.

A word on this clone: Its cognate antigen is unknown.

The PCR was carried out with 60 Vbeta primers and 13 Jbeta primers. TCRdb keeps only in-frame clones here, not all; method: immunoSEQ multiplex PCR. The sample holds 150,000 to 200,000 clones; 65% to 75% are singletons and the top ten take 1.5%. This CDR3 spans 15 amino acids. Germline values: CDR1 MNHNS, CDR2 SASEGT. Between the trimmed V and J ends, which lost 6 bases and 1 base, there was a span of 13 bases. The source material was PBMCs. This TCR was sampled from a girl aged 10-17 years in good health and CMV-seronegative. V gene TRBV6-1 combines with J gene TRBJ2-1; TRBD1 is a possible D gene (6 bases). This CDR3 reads CASRIGQISYNEQFF. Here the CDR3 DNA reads TGTGCCAGCAGAATCGGACAGATTTCCTACAATGAGCAGTTCTTC.